This T cell receptor beta chain was captured in a study of glioma-infiltrating T cells. This clonotype showed up many times. Its antigen is unknown. Amplification of TCR alpha and beta CDR3 regions from RNA used iRepertoire nested multiplex PCR. One-step reverse transcription and amplification started from approximately 100-400 ng of tissue mRNA or PBMC total RNA. A single record per CDR3 protein comes from TCRdb applying MiXCR to the multiplex PCR reads. This table holds approximately 110,000 distinct CDR3 sequences, less than 30% found once. Study findings and constraints: Gliomas, especially low-grade, showed above-expected tissue-blood divergence; non-neoplastic patients showed below. Tissue and blood shared very few CDR3 sequences.

Sequencing used glioma tissue, nonneoplastic brain tissue, or PBMCs (not recorded which). The TCR was taken from a human donor with low-grade glioma or glioblastoma, undergoing nonglioma brain surgery, or in good health (not recorded which).

The CDR3 protein is CSASNRMQIMGTQYF. The CDR3 DNA is TGCAGTGCTAGTAATCGAATGCAGATAATGGGTACGCAGTATTTT. J is TRBJ2-3 and V is TRBV20-1; D is undetermined. Trimming left V 3 bases short and J 8 bases short, with 21 bases between. This CDR3 region has 15 residues. Looked up from germline, CDR1 is DFQATT and CDR2 is SNEGSKA (reference sequence).